This TCR beta chain was obtained from a study of OX40 agonist ivuxolimab in advanced cancers. The wider study: Averaging 60 years in age, with a range of about 20 to 90, the cohort was around 83% male.

With 0 bases removed from V and 8 bases from J, the gap between germline ends came to 17 bases. The CDR3 contains 15 residues. Looked up from germline, CDR1 is SGHRS and CDR2 is YFSETQ. Assay: immunoSEQ multiplex PCR; the TCRdb copy retains only in-frame clones and omits some. The data contain about 67,000 clones, approximately 87% of them singletons. No patient had autoimmune disease or received systemic immunosuppression. The sample consisted of CD4+ or CD8+ T cells sorted from blood, taken in a trial of the OX40 agonist ivuxolimab. The chain has TRBV5-1 and TRBJ1-2; D not certain. The source of this sequence is an adult with an advanced solid tumor such as melanoma, head and neck, liver or kidney cancer. CDR3 amino acids: CASSLAAGTIEGYTF. In DNA, the CDR3 is TGCGCCAGCAGCTTGGCCGCAGGAACTATAGAGGGCTACACCTTC.